This is a list of T cell receptor beta chains from one sample in a study of cytomegalovirus exposure and HLA in healthy donors. The repertoire was sequenced with immunoSEQ multiplex PCR; TCRdb's copy has only in-frame clones and lacks some. This table has roughly 120,000 clones, 75% to 85% appearing once. The sample was PBMCs. The receptors here all came from a male donor in good health and CMV-seronegative. Both conserved end residues are part of each CDR3. D genes are given only for firm matches. Rows give clone size only sometimes, using once, few, many, or a class for an expanded clone.

abundance: NA; j_gene: TRBJ2-1; len: 16; d_gene: TRBD2; v_gene: TRBV11-3; CDR3aa: CASSQRAGGTYNEQFF; CDR3nt: TGTGCCAGCAGCCAGCGGGCGGGGGGGACCTACAATGAGCAGTTCTTC
abundance: NA; j_gene: TRBJ2-7; len: 16; d_gene: TRBD2; v_gene: TRBV5-6; CDR3aa: CASSLEPSGRSYEQYF; CDR3nt: TGTGCCAGCAGCTTGGAGCCTAGCGGGAGGTCCTACGAGCAGTACTTC
abundance: NA; j_gene: TRBJ1-2; len: 16; d_gene: NA; v_gene: TRBV12-5; CDR3aa: CASGLAAQGTNYGYTF; CDR3nt: TGTGCTAGTGGTTTGGCCGCGCAGGGGACTAACTATGGCTACACCTTC
abundance: NA; j_gene: TRBJ2-7; len: 15; d_gene: NA; v_gene: TRBV28; CDR3aa: CASRLPRDRVYEQYF; CDR3nt: TGTGCCAGCAGGCTACCGCGGGACAGAGTCTACGAGCAGTACTTC
abundance: NA; j_gene: TRBJ2-5; len: 12; d_gene: NA; v_gene: TRBV4-1; CDR3aa: CASSQVRETQYF; CDR3nt: TGCGCCAGCAGCCAAGTCAGGGAGACCCAGTACTTC
abundance: NA; j_gene: TRBJ2-7; len: 13; d_gene: NA; v_gene: TRBV6-6; CDR3aa: CASSSSRVHEQYF; CDR3nt: TGTGCCAGCAGTTCGTCCAGGGTCCACGAGCAGTACTTC
abundance: NA; j_gene: TRBJ2-7; len: 13; d_gene: NA; v_gene: TRBV6-1; CDR3aa: CASRGQGSYEQYF; CDR3nt: TGTGCCAGCAGGGGGCAGGGCTCCTACGAGCAGTACTTC
abundance: NA; j_gene: TRBJ1-1; len: 16; d_gene: NA; v_gene: TRBV6-5; CDR3aa: CASSYTVAGTNTEAFF; CDR3nt: TGTGCCAGCAGTTACACAGTAGCGGGAACTAACACTGAAGCTTTCTTT
abundance: NA; j_gene: TRBJ2-2; len: 19; d_gene: TRBD2; v_gene: TRBV9; CDR3aa: CASSVGIASGGSNTGELFF; CDR3nt: TGTGCCAGCAGCGTAGGAATTGCTAGCGGGGGGTCGAACACCGGGGAGCTGTTTTTT
abundance: once; j_gene: TRBJ2-7; len: 12; d_gene: TRBD1; v_gene: TRBV2; CDR3aa: CASSLPGQGIYF; CDR3nt: TGTGCCAGCAGTCTTCCGGGACAGGGGATATACTTC
abundance: NA; j_gene: TRBJ1-2; len: 15; d_gene: TRBD1; v_gene: TRBV2; CDR3aa: CASSEALTGGVGYTF; CDR3nt: TGTGCCAGCAGTGAAGCGCTTACAGGGGGCGTTGGCTACACCTTC
abundance: NA; j_gene: TRBJ2-5; len: 13; d_gene: NA; v_gene: TRBV10-1; CDR3aa: CASSESLQETQYF; CDR3nt: TGCGCCAGCAGTGAGTCATTACAGGAGACCCAGTACTTC
abundance: NA; j_gene: TRBJ1-1; len: 17; d_gene: TRBD1; v_gene: TRBV7-8; CDR3aa: CASSSPGQGILETEAFF; CDR3nt: TGTGCCAGCAGCTCTCCGGGACAGGGAATATTGGAGACTGAAGCTTTCTTT
abundance: NA; j_gene: TRBJ1-2; len: 14; d_gene: TRBD1; v_gene: TRBV6-5; CDR3aa: CASSPTGGNYGYTF; CDR3nt: TGTGCCAGCAGTCCGACAGGGGGGAACTATGGCTACACCTTC
abundance: NA; j_gene: TRBJ1-3; len: 13; d_gene: NA; v_gene: TRBV18; CDR3aa: CASSPASGNTIYF; CDR3nt: TGTGCCAGCTCACCGGCCTCTGGAAACACCATATATTTT
abundance: NA; j_gene: TRBJ2-2; len: 15; d_gene: TRBD2; v_gene: TRBV10-2; CDR3aa: CASQVLAGSVGELFF; CDR3nt: TGCGCCAGCCAGGTATTAGCGGGAAGTGTCGGGGAGCTGTTTTTT
abundance: NA; j_gene: TRBJ2-7; len: 16; d_gene: TRBD2; v_gene: TRBV27; CDR3aa: CASSGLGREGYYEQYF; CDR3nt: TGTGCCAGCAGCGGCCTCGGGCGGGAGGGCTATTACGAGCAGTACTTC
abundance: NA; j_gene: TRBJ2-7; len: 11; d_gene: NA; v_gene: TRBV2; CDR3aa: CASSERYEQYF; CDR3nt: TGTGCCAGCAGTGAACGCTACGAGCAGTACTTC
abundance: NA; j_gene: TRBJ1-1; len: 14; d_gene: TRBD1; v_gene: TRBV2; CDR3aa: CASSAQRQGREAFF; CDR3nt: TGTGCCAGCAGTGCACAAAGACAGGGACGTGAAGCTTTCTTT
abundance: NA; j_gene: TRBJ2-6; len: 13; d_gene: NA; v_gene: TRBV19; CDR3aa: CASNRAGANGLTF; CDR3nt: TGTGCCAGTAACAGGGCTGGGGCCAACGGCCTGACTTTC
abundance: NA; j_gene: TRBJ1-5; len: 15; d_gene: TRBD1; v_gene: TRBV19; CDR3aa: CASSMRTGYNQPQHF; CDR3nt: TGTGCCAGTAGTATGAGGACAGGGTACAATCAGCCCCAGCATTTT
abundance: NA; j_gene: TRBJ2-1; len: 15; d_gene: TRBD1; v_gene: TRBV5-4; CDR3aa: CASRSGQGDKNEQFF; CDR3nt: TGTGCCAGCAGGTCCGGACAGGGGGATAAAAATGAGCAGTTCTTC
abundance: NA; j_gene: TRBJ1-6; len: 14; d_gene: NA; v_gene: TRBV19; CDR3aa: CASETGTPNSPLHF; CDR3nt: TGTGCCAGTGAAACCGGGACACCTAATTCACCCCTCCACTTT
abundance: few; j_gene: TRBJ1-1; len: 13; d_gene: NA; v_gene: TRBV6-5; CDR3aa: CASSRTKGTEAFF; CDR3nt: TGTGCCAGCAGTAGGACCAAGGGGACTGAAGCTTTCTTT
abundance: NA; j_gene: TRBJ2-3; len: 16; d_gene: TRBD2; v_gene: TRBV7-9; CDR3aa: CASSLEILAGTDTQYF; CDR3nt: TGTGCCAGCAGCTTAGAAATACTAGCGGGAACAGATACGCAGTATTTT
abundance: NA; j_gene: TRBJ2-3; len: 13; d_gene: NA; v_gene: TRBV4-2; CDR3aa: CASSQVLTDTQYF; CDR3nt: TGTGCCAGCAGCCAAGTTCTCACAGATACGCAGTATTTT
abundance: NA; j_gene: TRBJ2-7; len: 13; d_gene: NA; v_gene: TRBV6-1; CDR3aa: CASVGSPAYEQYF; CDR3nt: TGTGCCAGCGTCGGGTCTCCAGCCTACGAGCAGTACTTC
abundance: NA; j_gene: TRBJ1-1; len: 15; d_gene: TRBD1; v_gene: TRBV7-9; CDR3aa: CASSSSRDRTTEAFF; CDR3nt: TGTGCCAGCAGCTCATCCCGGGACAGAACCACTGAAGCTTTCTTT
abundance: NA; j_gene: TRBJ2-5; len: 14; d_gene: TRBD2; v_gene: TRBV10-3; CDR3aa: CAISGGTTQETQYF; CDR3nt: TGTGCCATCAGTGGCGGGACTACCCAAGAGACCCAGTACTTC
abundance: NA; j_gene: TRBJ2-6; len: 22; d_gene: NA; v_gene: TRBV27; CDR3aa: CASRTQTSSNPEGLSGANVLTF; CDR3nt: TGTGCCAGCAGGACCCAGACATCCTCCAATCCCGAGGGCCTTTCTGGGGCCAACGTCCTGACTTTC
abundance: NA; j_gene: TRBJ2-1; len: 12; d_gene: NA; v_gene: TRBV19; CDR3aa: CASSITYNEQFF; CDR3nt: TGTGCCAGTAGTATAACTTACAATGAGCAGTTCTTC
abundance: NA; j_gene: TRBJ2-7; len: 16; d_gene: NA; v_gene: TRBV7-9; CDR3aa: CASSLGTGRGSYEQYF; CDR3nt: TGTGCCAGCAGCTTAGGGACAGGGAGGGGATCCTACGAGCAGTACTTC
abundance: NA; j_gene: TRBJ2-1; len: 15; d_gene: NA; v_gene: TRBV10-3; CDR3aa: CATKDGPRGINEQFF; CDR3nt: TGTGCCACCAAGGACGGGCCTCGGGGAATTAATGAGCAGTTCTTC
abundance: NA; j_gene: TRBJ2-7; len: 13; d_gene: NA; v_gene: TRBV7-9; CDR3aa: CASSSGSSYEQYF; CDR3nt: TGTGCCAGCAGTTCAGGAAGCTCCTACGAGCAGTACTTC
abundance: NA; j_gene: TRBJ1-5; len: 14; d_gene: TRBD1; v_gene: TRBV2; CDR3aa: CASSGTGGLQPQHF; CDR3nt: TGTGCCAGCAGTGGGACAGGGGGCCTTCAGCCCCAGCATTTT
abundance: NA; j_gene: TRBJ1-6; len: 14; d_gene: NA; v_gene: TRBV7-2; CDR3aa: CASSLTGPNSPLHF; CDR3nt: TGTGCCAGCAGCTTGACAGGACCCAATTCACCCCTCCACTTT
abundance: NA; j_gene: TRBJ2-7; len: 14; d_gene: NA; v_gene: TRBV7-2; CDR3aa: CASSLEQGTYEQYF; CDR3nt: TGTGCCAGCAGCTTAGAACAGGGGACTTACGAGCAGTACTTC
abundance: NA; j_gene: TRBJ1-1; len: 11; d_gene: NA; v_gene: TRBV6-5; CDR3aa: CASRTYLRAFF; CDR3nt: TGTGCCAGCAGAACGTACCTACGGGCTTTCTTT
abundance: NA; j_gene: TRBJ1-5; len: 11; d_gene: NA; v_gene: TRBV29-1; CDR3aa: CSVALSGAQHF; CDR3nt: TGCAGCGTTGCGCTTTCGGGGGCCCAGCATTTT
abundance: NA; j_gene: TRBJ2-1; len: 13; d_gene: TRBD1; v_gene: TRBV7-3; CDR3aa: CASSLNQGEEQFF; CDR3nt: TGTGCCAGCAGCTTAAATCAGGGGGAGGAGCAGTTCTTC
abundance: NA; j_gene: TRBJ2-1; len: 15; d_gene: NA; v_gene: TRBV7-2; CDR3aa: CASSSQFSSYNEQFF; CDR3nt: TGTGCCAGCAGCTCGCAATTTAGCTCCTACAATGAGCAGTTCTTC
abundance: NA; j_gene: TRBJ2-7; len: 14; d_gene: NA; v_gene: TRBV7-6; CDR3aa: CASSLGHSSYEQYF; CDR3nt: TGTGCCAGCAGCTTAGGCCACAGCTCCTACGAGCAGTACTTC
abundance: NA; j_gene: TRBJ2-7; len: 13; d_gene: NA; v_gene: TRBV11-3; CDR3aa: CASSLVVGGEQYF; CDR3nt: TGTGCCAGCAGCTTAGTGGTAGGGGGCGAGCAGTACTTC
abundance: few; j_gene: TRBJ2-1; len: 12; d_gene: NA; v_gene: TRBV5-4; CDR3aa: CASSAANNEQFF; CDR3nt: TGTGCCAGCAGCGCGGCAAACAATGAGCAGTTCTTC
abundance: NA; j_gene: TRBJ2-5; len: 14; d_gene: NA; v_gene: TRBV5-1; CDR3aa: CASSLVNGIETQYF; CDR3nt: TGCGCCAGCAGCTTGGTAAACGGGATAGAGACCCAGTACTTC
abundance: NA; j_gene: TRBJ2-2; len: 16; d_gene: TRBD2; v_gene: TRBV7-2; CDR3aa: CASSITSGGLTGELFF; CDR3nt: TGTGCCAGCAGCATAACTAGCGGGGGCCTCACCGGGGAGCTGTTTTTT
abundance: NA; j_gene: TRBJ2-7; len: 16; d_gene: TRBD2; v_gene: TRBV10-1; CDR3aa: CASSSGRGAGPYEQYF; CDR3nt: TGCGCCAGCAGTTCTGGGAGGGGAGCGGGGCCCTACGAGCAGTACTTC
abundance: once; j_gene: TRBJ2-5; len: 15; d_gene: TRBD2; v_gene: TRBV9; CDR3aa: CASSVGREGRETQYF; CDR3nt: TGTGCCAGCAGCGTAGGGCGGGAGGGCCGGGAGACCCAGTACTTC
abundance: NA; j_gene: TRBJ2-7; len: 14; d_gene: NA; v_gene: TRBV6-5; CDR3aa: CASSLGRGDYEQYF; CDR3nt: TGTGCCAGCAGTCTTGGGAGGGGGGACTACGAGCAGTACTTC
abundance: NA; j_gene: TRBJ1-5; len: 14; d_gene: NA; v_gene: TRBV5-1; CDR3aa: CASSLAGSDQPQHF; CDR3nt: TGCGCCAGCAGCTTGGCCGGGAGCGATCAGCCCCAGCATTTT
abundance: NA; j_gene: TRBJ2-1; len: 15; d_gene: NA; v_gene: TRBV10-3; CDR3aa: CAISDYRDSYNEQFF; CDR3nt: TGTGCCATCAGTGATTATCGGGACTCCTACAATGAGCAGTTCTTC